This T cell receptor (beta chain) emerged from a study of tumor-infiltrating lymphocytes in localized non-small cell lung cancer. Study details: Patients included smokers and never-smokers with various histologies, some sampled after neoadjuvant chemotherapy. Study-level points and caveats: Different pieces of the same tissue were used for each assay. Immunotypes IM1 and IM2 had similar TCR-derived T-cell fractions. Not all patients were TCR sequenced, owing to tissue quantity.

Sequenced by immunoSEQ multiplex PCR; TCRdb stores in-frame clones only, minus some. The sample lists roughly 10,000 clones; just over 85% were seen once. Germline CDR1 LGHNT, CDR2 FRNRAP. This CDR3 is built from 11 residues. Comments on this clone: Its antigen is currently unknown.

The chain combines TRBV12-5 with TRBJ1-1; 7 bases are shared with TRBD1. The material sequenced was uninvolved lung tissue not adjacent to the tumor. This clonotype was sampled from a human donor with non-small cell lung cancer. CDR3 nucleotides: TGTGGCCCAGGGGGGTGCGCTGAAGCTTTCTTT. Translated: CGPGGCAEAFF.